The clone carrying this T cell receptor (beta chain) was seen just once. Its antigen remains unidentified. This PCR relied on a set of 60 Vbeta primers and 13 Jbeta primers. Sequenced by immunoSEQ multiplex PCR; TCRdb stores in-frame clones only, minus some. This sample has about 130,000 clones, with approximately 85% found just once. This specimen belongs to a study of cytomegalovirus exposure and HLA in healthy donors. The CDR3 extends over 16 amino acids. The junction had 10 bases not matched to a gene; V was cut back by 3 bases and J by 1 base. CDR1 and CDR2 from the germline V gene are SGHTS and YDEGEE. Study conclusions and caveats: Association of a missense DCLRE1C variant with TCR beta V- and J-gene trimming was reported in a later analysis. Of the V segments, some could not be distinguished, including TRBV6-2 and TRBV6-3, and were excluded.

This chain links TRBV5-8 with TRBJ2-7; TRBD1 aligns across 7 bases. The receptor was isolated from a woman in her twenties or thirties in good health and CMV-seropositive. Sequencing was done on a sample of PBMCs. In DNA form, the CDR3 reads TGTGCCAGCAGCTCTCCTCCGGACAGGTGGTCCTACGAGCAGTACTTC. Translation: CASSSPPDRWSYEQYF. The full variable domain, its missing parts supplied by reference TRBV5-8 and TRBJ2-7, is EAGVTQSPTHLIKTRGQQATLRCSPISGHTSVYWYQQALGLGLQFLLWYDEGEERNRGNFPPRFSGRQFPNYSSELNVNALELEDSALYLCASSSPPDRWSYEQYFGPGTRLTVT.